A single sample gave rise to the 24 T cell receptor beta chains below, sequenced in a study of human T cells and chemical hapten exposure. Time point noted: pre-sensitization, week 0. Treatment here: therapeutic diphenylcyclopropenone sensitization with weekly scalp DPC. TCRdb redid the calling of the RACE reads with MiXCR, one entry per CDR3 protein. The sample consists of roughly 110,000 distinct CDR3 sequences, around 12% of them appearing once. The specimen comprised whole blood, sampled in connection with sensitization to the hapten diphenylcyclopropenone (DPC). The receptors were gathered from a woman between 50 and 59 years old with alopecia areata. Some clones in this sample may be carry-over from other donors' samples.

This sequence joins TRBV6-5 and TRBJ2-7; 9 bases are a match to TRBD1. The CDR3 sequence is 15 residues long. The V gene end was trimmed by 5 bases and the J gene end by 2 bases; junction bases not matched to a gene: 7. CDR1 and CDR2 from the germline V gene are MNHEY and SVGAGI. CDR3 sequence reads: CASSPTGGSTYEQYF. The CDR3 bases are TGTGCCAGCAGTCCGACAGGGGGATCTACCTACGAGCAGTACTTC.

This clonotype occurred many times. The chain couples TRBV11-2 to TRBJ2-1; 12 bases are a match to TRBD2. The CDR3 length is 16 residues. Losses at the gene ends were 1 base for V and 10 bases for J; bases not matched to a gene: 8. Looked up from germline, CDR1 is SGHAT and CDR2 is FQNNGV. This chain's CDR3 is CASSLVATSGSREQFF. CDR3 nucleotide sequence: TGTGCCAGCAGCTTAGTCGCGACTAGCGGGAGTCGCGAGCAGTTCTTC.

This clonotype was counted at least ten times. The rearrangement uses TRBV29-1 and TRBJ1-2; TRBD1 aligns across 7 bases. This CDR3 comprises 11 residues. The trim removed 3 bases at V and 5 bases at J, leaving 0 bases unmatched. Germline-derived CDR1 and CDR2 are SQVTM and ANQGSEA. The CDR3, as DNA: TGCAGCGTTGAGGGACAGTATGGCTACACCTTC. Translated: CSVEGQYGYTF.

The gene calls are TRBV9 and TRBJ2-1; D call uncertain. The germline CDR1 and CDR2 sequences are SGDLS and YYNGEE. There are 12 residues in the CDR3. With 0 bases removed from V and 10 bases from J, the gap between germline ends came to 8 bases. In DNA, the CDR3 is TGTGCCAGCAGCGTAGGGAACGGAGAGCAGTTCTTC. This sequence encodes CASSVGNGEQFF.

This clonotype was seen a few times. V usage is TRBV28 and J usage is TRBJ1-3, with TRBD1 matching 9 bases. CDR3 length: 15 amino acids. J was trimmed by 0 bases and V by 8 bases; bases with no gene match: 5. Germline V gene data show CDR1 as MDHEN and CDR2 as SYDVKM. The CDR3 sequence is CASRTGESSGNTIYF. As DNA, the CDR3 is TGTGCCAGCCGGACAGGGGAGAGCTCTGGAAACACCATATATTTT. The full variable domain, rest sourced from reference TRBV28 and TRBJ1-3, is DVKVTQSSRYLVKRTGEKVFLECVQDMDHENMFWYRQDPGLGLRLIYFSYDVKMKEKGDIPEGYSVSREKKERFSLILESASTNQTSMYLCASRTGESSGNTIYFGEGSWLTVV.

This clonotype was counted a few times. V is TRBV29-1 and J is TRBJ2-3, with D possibly TRBD2 on 6 matching bases. CDR1 and CDR2 from the germline V gene are SQVTM and ANQGSEA. Trimming removed 3 bases from V and 4 bases from J, with 11 bases in between. The CDR3 extends over 13 amino acids. CDR3 DNA: TGCAGCGTTGATGCGGGACTTTCAGATACGCAGTATTTT. Translation: CSVDAGLSDTQYF.

This clonotype has ten or more counts. V gene TRBV7-2 combines with J gene TRBJ2-4, with D perhaps matching TRBD2 (6 bases). Trimming took 6 bases from V and 2 from J, leaving 14 bases between them. From germline, CDR1 is SGHTA and CDR2 FQGNSA. This CDR3 spans 15 amino acids. The CDR3 protein is CASRRDAGTKNIQYF. The DNA of the CDR3 is TGTGCCAGCAGACGGGACGCGGGGACCAAAAACATTCAGTACTTC.

This clonotype was counted a few times. The V and J genes are TRBV4-3 and TRBJ2-1; a possible D gene is TRBD2 (6 bases). Trimming left V 5 bases short and J 1 base short, with 18 bases between. The CDR3 spans 17 residues. The germline CDR1 and CDR2 sequences are LGHNA and YSLEER. CDR3: CASSAAGSEHSYNEQFF. Here the CDR3 DNA reads TGCGCCAGCAGCGCGGCCGGGAGCGAGCATTCCTACAATGAGCAGTTCTTC.

V usage is TRBV6-2 or TRBV6-3 and J usage is TRBJ1-5; maybe TRBD1 (6 bases). The CDR3 spans 17 residues. Germline CDR1 MNHEY, CDR2 SVGEGT. Trimming removed 7 bases at V and 2 bases at J, with 21 bases between. CDR3 sequence: CASNKPAGGAGNQPQHF. For the CDR3, the DNA is TGTGCCAGCAACAAACCCGCCGGGGGCGCTGGCAATCAGCCCCAGCATTTT.

This clonotype was seen a few times. V gene TRBV4-3 combines with J gene TRBJ2-5, with TRBD1 matching 10 bases. Germline V lookup: CDR1 LGHNA, CDR2 YSLEER. The J segment lost 5 bases and the V segment lost 0 bases, leaving 9 bases of the junction unmatched. CDR3 length: 17 amino acids. CDR3 loop: CASSQDPPGTGVETQYF. In DNA, the CDR3 is TGCGCCAGCAGCCAAGACCCCCCCGGGACAGGGGTGGAGACCCAGTACTTC.

In this sample, this clonotype is medium-sized (0.01 to 0.1%). The chain employs TRBV29-1 and TRBJ2-1, with 9 bases fitting TRBD2. V trimming: 2 bases; J trimming: 10 bases; junction bases outside the gene matches: 9. The germline V gene has CDR1 SQVTM and CDR2 ANQGSEA. This CDR3 is built from 14 residues. The CDR3 sequence is CSVELREGLWEQFF. The CDR3 bases are TGCAGCGTTGAATTGCGGGAGGGCCTTTGGGAGCAGTTCTTC.

This clonotype showed up just a few times. V and J are TRBV7-9 and TRBJ1-4; D call uncertain. Trimming shortened V by 3 bases and J by 7 bases, and 12 bases separated the two germline ends. In germline, CDR1 is SEHNR, CDR2 FQNEAQ (reference sequence). The CDR3 length is 14 residues. The CDR3 DNA reads as TGTGCCAGCAGCTTGGGGTTTCGAAGTGAAAAACTGTTTTTT. Amino acids: CASSLGFRSEKLFF. Full variable domain (rest looked up from reference TRBV7-9 and TRBJ1-4): DTGVSQNPRHKITKRGQNVTFRCDPISEHNRLYWYRQTLGQGPEFLTYFQNEAQLEKSRLLSDRFSAERPKGSFSTLEIQRTEQGDSAMYLCASSLGFRSEKLFFGSGTQLSVL.

This clonotype was found many times. The chain links TRBV5-1 to TRBJ1-1; TRBD1 matches at 7 bases. The germline V gene has CDR1 SGHRS and CDR2 YFSETQ. The CDR3 extends over 14 amino acids. J was trimmed by 2 bases and V by 0 bases; bases with no gene match: 1. The chain's CDR3 is CASSLAGGNTEAFF. As DNA, the CDR3 is TGCGCCAGCAGCTTGGCAGGGGGAAACACTGAAGCTTTCTTT.

The chain links TRBV3-1 to TRBJ2-7; D is ambiguous. The CDR3 totals 13 residues. Trimming pared 1 base from V and 4 bases from J, leaving 8 bases between. The germline V gene encodes CDR1 LGHDT and CDR2 YNNKEL (reference sequence). This CDR3 is CASSQGHEYEQYF. The CDR3 nucleotides read TGTGCCAGCAGCCAAGGACACGAGTACGAGCAGTACTTC.

This clonotype was seen many times. V is TRBV20-1 and J is TRBJ2-6; no firm D call. Germline V gene lookup returns CDR1 DFQATT and CDR2 SNEGSKA (reference sequence). The ends were cut back, 3 bases at V and 3 bases at J, with 6 bases in the middle. There are 13 residues in the CDR3. The CDR3 nucleotides read TGCAGTGCTAGCGGTGGTGGGGCCAACGTCCTGACTTTC. This codes for CSASGGGANVLTF.

This clonotype was seen a handful of times. This chain connects TRBV5-1 to TRBJ2-7; 10 nucleotides line up with TRBD1. The junction had 12 bases not matched to a gene; V was cut back by 4 bases and J by 5 bases. This CDR3 is built from 16 residues. Germline CDR1 SGHRS, CDR2 YFSETQ. The chain's CDR3 is CASSTRTGTGDNEQYF. The CDR3 DNA is TGCGCCAGCAGCACAAGAACCGGGACAGGGGATAACGAGCAGTACTTC.

V usage is TRBV7-2 and J usage is TRBJ2-2; D unresolved. Germline assignment: CDR1 SGHTA and CDR2 FQGNSA. The CDR3 consists of 14 residues. Deletions cut 5 bases from V and 2 bases from J, with 9 bases between. This CDR3 reads CASSKQVNTGELFF. For the CDR3, the DNA is TGTGCCAGCAGCAAACAAGTCAACACCGGGGAGCTGTTTTTT.

In its sample, this clonotype was seen a few times. The rearrangement links TRBV5-1 to TRBJ2-3; D is tentatively TRBD1 or TRBD2 (5 bases each). CDR1 and CDR2 (germline): SGHRS, YFSETQ. V was trimmed by 2 bases and J by 1 base, leaving 11 bases between them. This CDR3 region has 15 residues. In DNA form, the CDR3 reads TGCGCCAGCAGCTTTGGGGGACCCCGCACAGATACGCAGTATTTT. It specifies CASSFGGPRTDTQYF.

This clonotype was recorded at least ten times. This chain joins TRBV5-5 and TRBJ1-4; D ambiguous. Trimming removed 0 bases from V and 5 bases from J, with 5 bases in between. CDR3 length: 13 residues. The germline CDR1 and CDR2 sequences are SGHKS and YYEKEE (reference sequence). The CDR3 region has the DNA TGTGCCAGCAGCTTGGGCCTAAATGAAAAACTGTTTTTT. It codes for CASSLGLNEKLFF.

There are many counts of this clonotype. J is TRBJ2-3 and V is TRBV29-1; D is possibly TRBD1 or TRBD2 (6 bases each). Germline CDR1 SQVTM, CDR2 ANQGSEA. Deletions cut 3 bases from V and 3 bases from J, with 13 bases between. This CDR3 comprises 14 residues. In nucleotides, the CDR3 is TGCAGCGTTGATCCGGGGGCGACAACAGATACGCAGTATTTT. Protein: CSVDPGATTDTQYF.

The chain recombines TRBV6-2 or TRBV6-3 with TRBJ1-2; 10 nucleotides match TRBD1. CDR1 and CDR2 from the germline V gene are MNHEY and SVGEGT. The CDR3 is 22 residues long. The V and J ends lost 0 bases and 5 bases, in that order; junction bases with no gene match: 24. CDR3 sequence reads: CASSYSRVWSETGGEIRYGYTF. The CDR3 DNA reads TGTGCCAGCAGTTACTCGAGAGTATGGTCGGAGACAGGGGGCGAGATTCGGTATGGCTACACCTTC.

A few counts support this clonotype. The chain uses TRBV4-1 and TRBJ2-5, with 9 bases matching TRBD2. Germline CDR1 and CDR2: MGHRA and YSYEKL. V was clipped by 2 bases and J by 9 bases; unmatched bases: 10. CDR3 length: 15 amino acids. CDR3 coding DNA: TGCGCCAGCAGCCAATATGAGACTAGCGGTCGGTCCCAGTACTTC. Its translation is CASSQYETSGRSQYF.

The chain has TRBV9 and TRBJ2-4; 8 bases are a match to TRBD1. Germline values: CDR1 SGDLS, CDR2 YYNGEE. V shed 1 base, J shed 2 bases, and the junction held 5 bases outside the gene matches. The CDR3 length is 16 residues. CDR3 coding DNA: TGTGCCAGCAGCGTAATGCAGGGGGCATCCAAAAACATTCAGTACTTC. Its translation is CASSVMQGASKNIQYF. Complete variable domain (other parts from reference TRBV9 and TRBJ2-4): DSGVTQTPKHLITATGQRVTLRCSPRSGDLSVYWYQQSLDQGLQFLIQYYNGEERAKGNILERFSAQQFPDLHSELNLSSLELGDSALYFCASSVMQGASKNIQYFGAGTRLSVL.

The J gene is TRBJ1-2, the V gene TRBV6-5; D not resolved. Germline loops: CDR1 MNHEY, CDR2 SVGAGI. V was cut by 2 bases and J by 3 bases, with 7 bases left in between. The CDR3 loop spans 13 amino acids. CDR3 nucleotide sequence: TGTGCCAGCAGTTACAATCTTTACTATGGCTACACCTTC. Protein product: CASSYNLYYGYTF.